This T cell receptor beta chain was recovered during a study of shared clonotypes between healthy human individuals. Each replicate PCR on the sorted subsets used approximately 200 ng DNA (around 31,000 T cell genomes). Using immunoSEQ multiplex PCR, the repertoire was profiled, and TCRdb retains in-frame clones only, with some absent. The sample has about 820,000 clones, 90% to 95% seen once. Findings and limits, study-wide: The researchers took only blood, and tissue repertoires probably look different.

This clone was observed a single time. What it binds is unknown. Germline CDR1 and CDR2: SEHNR and FQNEAQ (reference sequence). The CDR3 has 15 amino acids. V was shortened by 3 bases and J by 1 base, with 13 bases between the two germline ends. Naive CD8 isolation took CD45RO-negative cells positively selected for CCR7 and excluded terminally differentiated effector memory CD45RA+ cells. Those who donated, Caucasian adults without exception, all lived in Nashville, Tennessee. The source is a young man in good health. The J gene is TRBJ2-7, the V gene TRBV7-9; D is possibly TRBD1 (6 bases). The specimen sequenced was naive CD8+ T cells sorted from blood. The CDR3 DNA is TGTGCCAGCAGCTTGACACTCAGGGGTTCCTACGAGCAGTACTTC. This translates into CASSLTLRGSYEQYF. The complete variable domain, with remaining parts taken from reference TRBV7-9 and TRBJ2-7, reads DTGVSQNPRHKITKRGQNVTFRCDPISEHNRLYWYRQTLGQGPEFLTYFQNEAQLEKSRLLSDRFSAERPKGSFSTLEIQRTEQGDSAMYLCASSLTLRGSYEQYFGPGTRLTVT.